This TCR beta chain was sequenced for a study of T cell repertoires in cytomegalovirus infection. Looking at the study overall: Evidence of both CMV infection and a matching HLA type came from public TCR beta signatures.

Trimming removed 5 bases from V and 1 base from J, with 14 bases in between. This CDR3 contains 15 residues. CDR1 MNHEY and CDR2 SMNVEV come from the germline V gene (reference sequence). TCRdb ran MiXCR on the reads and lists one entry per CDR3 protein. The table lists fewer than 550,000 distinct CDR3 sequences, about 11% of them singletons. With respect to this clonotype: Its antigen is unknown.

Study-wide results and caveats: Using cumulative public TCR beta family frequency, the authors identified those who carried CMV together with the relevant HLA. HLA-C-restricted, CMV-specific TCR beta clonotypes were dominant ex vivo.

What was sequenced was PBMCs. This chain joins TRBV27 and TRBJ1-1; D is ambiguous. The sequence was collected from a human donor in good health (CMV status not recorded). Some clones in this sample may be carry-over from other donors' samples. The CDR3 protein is CASSLTGPKNTEAFF. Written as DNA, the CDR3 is TGTGCCAGCAGTCTAACCGGGCCTAAGAACACTGAAGCTTTCTTT.